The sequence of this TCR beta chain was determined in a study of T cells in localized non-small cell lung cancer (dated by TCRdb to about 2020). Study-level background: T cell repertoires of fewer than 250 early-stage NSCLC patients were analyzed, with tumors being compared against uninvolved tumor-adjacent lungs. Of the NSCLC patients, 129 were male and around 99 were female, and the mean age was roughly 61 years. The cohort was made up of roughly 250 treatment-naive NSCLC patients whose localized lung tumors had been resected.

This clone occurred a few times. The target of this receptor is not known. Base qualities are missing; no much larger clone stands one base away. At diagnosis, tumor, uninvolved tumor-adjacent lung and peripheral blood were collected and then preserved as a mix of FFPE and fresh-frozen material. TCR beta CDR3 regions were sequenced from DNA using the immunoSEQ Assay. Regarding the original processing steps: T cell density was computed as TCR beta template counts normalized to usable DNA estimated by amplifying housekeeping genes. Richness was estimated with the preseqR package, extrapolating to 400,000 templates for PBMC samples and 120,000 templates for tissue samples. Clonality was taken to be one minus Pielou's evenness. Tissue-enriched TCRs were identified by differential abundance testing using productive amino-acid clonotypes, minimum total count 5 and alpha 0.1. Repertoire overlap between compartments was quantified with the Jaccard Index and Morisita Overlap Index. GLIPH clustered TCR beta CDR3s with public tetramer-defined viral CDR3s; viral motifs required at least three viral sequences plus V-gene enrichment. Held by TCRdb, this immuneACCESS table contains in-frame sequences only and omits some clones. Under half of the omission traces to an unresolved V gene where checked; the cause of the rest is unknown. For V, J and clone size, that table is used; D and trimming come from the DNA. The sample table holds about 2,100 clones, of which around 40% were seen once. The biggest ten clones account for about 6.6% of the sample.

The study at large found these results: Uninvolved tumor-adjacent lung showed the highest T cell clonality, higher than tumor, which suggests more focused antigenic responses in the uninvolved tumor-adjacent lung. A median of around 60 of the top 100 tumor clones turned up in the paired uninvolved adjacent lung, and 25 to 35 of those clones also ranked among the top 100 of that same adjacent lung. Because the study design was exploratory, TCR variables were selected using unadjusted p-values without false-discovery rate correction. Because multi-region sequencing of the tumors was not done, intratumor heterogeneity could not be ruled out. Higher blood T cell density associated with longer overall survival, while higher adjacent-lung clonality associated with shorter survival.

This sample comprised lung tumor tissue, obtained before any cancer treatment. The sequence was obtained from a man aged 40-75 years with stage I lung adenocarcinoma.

The sequenced DNA is TGTGCCAGCAGCCGAGGCAGAACAGTTCTCTACGAGCAGTACTTC. It translates as CASSRGRTVLYEQYF. The receptor chain draws on TRBV6-8 and TRBJ2-7; there is no confident call for the D gene. The germline V gene specifies MNHGY as CDR1 and SAAAGT as CDR2. CDR3 length: 15 amino acids, cysteine to phenylalanine. This entry keeps only the CDR3 DNA: 45 bases, framed from base 1. Trimming at the junction amounts to 6 bases on V and 3 bases on J, and the germline ends lie 18 bases apart.